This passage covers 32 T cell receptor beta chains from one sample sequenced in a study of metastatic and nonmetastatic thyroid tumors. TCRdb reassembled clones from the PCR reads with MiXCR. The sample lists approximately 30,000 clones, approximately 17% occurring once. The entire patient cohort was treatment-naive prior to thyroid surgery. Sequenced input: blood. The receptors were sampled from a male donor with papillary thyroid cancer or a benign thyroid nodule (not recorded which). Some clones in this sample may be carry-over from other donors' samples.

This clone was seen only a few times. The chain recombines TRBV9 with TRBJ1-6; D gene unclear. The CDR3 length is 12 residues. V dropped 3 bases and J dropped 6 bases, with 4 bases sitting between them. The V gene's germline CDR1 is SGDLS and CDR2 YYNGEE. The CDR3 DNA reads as TGTGCCAGCAGCGCCGCTAATTCACCCCTCCACTTT. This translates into CASSAANSPLHF.

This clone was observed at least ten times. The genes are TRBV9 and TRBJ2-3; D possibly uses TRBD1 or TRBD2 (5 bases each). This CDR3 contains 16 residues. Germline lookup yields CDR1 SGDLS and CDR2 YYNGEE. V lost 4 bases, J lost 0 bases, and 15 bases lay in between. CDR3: CASSTTGATSTDTQYF. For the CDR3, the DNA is TGTGCCAGCAGCACCACCGGGGCAACTAGCACAGATACGCAGTATTTT.

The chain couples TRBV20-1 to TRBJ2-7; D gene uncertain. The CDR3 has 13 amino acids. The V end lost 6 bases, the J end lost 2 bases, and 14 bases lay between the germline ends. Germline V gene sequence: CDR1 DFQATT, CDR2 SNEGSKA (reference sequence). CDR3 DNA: TGCAGTGCCTATACGGGCTTAACCTACGAGCAGTACTTC. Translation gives CSAYTGLTYEQYF.

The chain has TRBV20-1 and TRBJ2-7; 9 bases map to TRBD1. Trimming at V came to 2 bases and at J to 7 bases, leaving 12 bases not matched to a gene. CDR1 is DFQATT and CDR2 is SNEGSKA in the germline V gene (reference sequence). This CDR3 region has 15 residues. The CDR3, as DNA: TGCAGTGCTAGAAGGGTTGGACAGGGGAGCAGAGAGCAGTACTTC. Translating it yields CSARRVGQGSREQYF.

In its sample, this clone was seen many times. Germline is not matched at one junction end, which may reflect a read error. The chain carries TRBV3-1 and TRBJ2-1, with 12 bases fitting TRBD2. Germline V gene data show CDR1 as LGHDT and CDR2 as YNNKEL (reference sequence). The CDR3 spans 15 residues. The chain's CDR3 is CASSSLAGGRNGQFF. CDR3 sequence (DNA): TGTGCCAGCAGCTCCCTAGCGGGAGGGCGGAATGGGCAGTTCTTC.

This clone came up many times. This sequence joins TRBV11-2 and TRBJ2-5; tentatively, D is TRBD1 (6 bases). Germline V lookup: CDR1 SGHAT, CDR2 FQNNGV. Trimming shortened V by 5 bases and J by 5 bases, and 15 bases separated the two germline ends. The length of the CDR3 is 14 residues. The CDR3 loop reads CASSPQQGWETQYF. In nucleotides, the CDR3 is TGTGCCAGCAGCCCACAACAGGGTTGGGAGACCCAGTACTTC.

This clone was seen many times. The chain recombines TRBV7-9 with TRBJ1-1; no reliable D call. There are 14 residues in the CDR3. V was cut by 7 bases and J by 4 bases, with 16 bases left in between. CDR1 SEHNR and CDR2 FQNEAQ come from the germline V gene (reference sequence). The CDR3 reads CASTLPEAPTEAFF. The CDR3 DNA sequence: TGTGCCAGCACTCTCCCCGAAGCACCCACTGAAGCTTTCTTT.

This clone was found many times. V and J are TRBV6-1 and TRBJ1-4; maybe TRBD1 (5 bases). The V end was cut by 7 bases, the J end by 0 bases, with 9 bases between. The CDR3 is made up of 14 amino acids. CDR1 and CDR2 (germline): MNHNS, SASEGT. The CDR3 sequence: CASKPTATNEKLFF. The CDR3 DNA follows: TGTGCCAGCAAACCGACAGCAACTAATGAAAAACTGTTTTTT.

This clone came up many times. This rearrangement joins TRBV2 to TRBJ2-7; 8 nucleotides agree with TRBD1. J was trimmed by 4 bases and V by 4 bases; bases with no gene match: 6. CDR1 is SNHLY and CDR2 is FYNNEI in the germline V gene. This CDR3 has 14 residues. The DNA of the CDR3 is TGTGCCAGCAGTGTCGACAGGGGTTCTTACGAGCAGTACTTC. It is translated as CASSVDRGSYEQYF.

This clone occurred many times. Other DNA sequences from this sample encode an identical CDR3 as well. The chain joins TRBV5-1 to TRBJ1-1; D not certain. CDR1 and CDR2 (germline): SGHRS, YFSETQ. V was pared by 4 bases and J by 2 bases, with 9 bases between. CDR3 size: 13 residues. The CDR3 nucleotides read TGCGCCAGCAGCGCAGGCCTAAACACTGAAGCTTTCTTT. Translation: CASSAGLNTEAFF.

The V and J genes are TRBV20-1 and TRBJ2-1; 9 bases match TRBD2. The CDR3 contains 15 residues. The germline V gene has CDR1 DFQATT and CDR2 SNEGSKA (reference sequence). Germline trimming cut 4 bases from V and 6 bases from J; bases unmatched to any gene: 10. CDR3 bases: TGCAGTGCTAAGGGACTAGCTGGATTTCGCAATGAGCAGTTCTTC. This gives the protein CSAKGLAGFRNEQFF.

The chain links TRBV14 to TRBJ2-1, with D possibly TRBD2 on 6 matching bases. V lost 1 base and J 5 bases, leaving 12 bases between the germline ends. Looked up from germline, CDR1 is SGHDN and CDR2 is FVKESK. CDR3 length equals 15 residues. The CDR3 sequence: CASSQGPAGNNEQFF. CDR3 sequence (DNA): TGTGCCAGCAGCCAAGGCCCAGCGGGCAACAATGAGCAGTTCTTC.

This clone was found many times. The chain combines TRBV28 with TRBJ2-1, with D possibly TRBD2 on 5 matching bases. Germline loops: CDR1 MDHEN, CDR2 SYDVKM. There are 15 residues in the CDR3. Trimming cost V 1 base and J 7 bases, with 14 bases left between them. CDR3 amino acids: CASSLSLQLENEQFF. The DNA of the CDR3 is TGTGCCAGCAGTTTATCCCTTCAACTAGAGAATGAGCAGTTCTTC.

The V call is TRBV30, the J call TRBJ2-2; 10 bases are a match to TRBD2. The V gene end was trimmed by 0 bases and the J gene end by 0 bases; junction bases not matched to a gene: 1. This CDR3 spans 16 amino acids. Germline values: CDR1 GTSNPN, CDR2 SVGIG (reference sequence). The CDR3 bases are TGTGCCTGGAGTGTAGCGGGAGGGCCGAACACCGGGGAGCTGTTTTTT. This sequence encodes CAWSVAGGPNTGELFF. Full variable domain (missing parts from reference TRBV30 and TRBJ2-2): SQTIHQWPATLVQPVGSPLSLECTVEGTSNPNLYWYRQAAGRGLQLLFYSVGIGQISSEVPQNLSASRPQDRQFILSSKKLLLSDSGFYLCAWSVAGGPNTGELFFGEGSRLTVL.

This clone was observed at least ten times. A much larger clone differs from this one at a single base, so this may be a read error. The DNA for the CDR3 is TGTGCCAGCACTGGGGGGGCTAACTCGAACACCGGGGAGCTGTTTTTT. This codes for CASTGGANSNTGELFF. The chain joins TRBV11-2 to TRBJ2-2; a weak D match, TRBD2 (7 bases). The CDR3 is 16 amino acids. Looked up from germline, CDR1 is SGHAT and CDR2 is FQNNGV. V lost 7 bases to trimming and J lost 0 bases, with 15 bases between them.

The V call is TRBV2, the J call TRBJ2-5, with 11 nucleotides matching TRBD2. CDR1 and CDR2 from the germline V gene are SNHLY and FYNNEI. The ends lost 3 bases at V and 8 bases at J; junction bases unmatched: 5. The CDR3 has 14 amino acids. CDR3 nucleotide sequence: TGTGCCAGCAGTGACCAACTAGCGGGGGATACCCAGTACTTC. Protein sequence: CASSDQLAGDTQYF.

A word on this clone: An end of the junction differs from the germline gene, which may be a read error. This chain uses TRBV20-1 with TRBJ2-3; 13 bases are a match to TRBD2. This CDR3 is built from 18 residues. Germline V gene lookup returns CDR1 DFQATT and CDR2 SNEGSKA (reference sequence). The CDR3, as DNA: TGCAGTGCCAGAGAGGGGGCACTAGCGGGAGGGCCTACAGATACGCAGTATTTT. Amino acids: CSAREGALAGGPTDTQYF.

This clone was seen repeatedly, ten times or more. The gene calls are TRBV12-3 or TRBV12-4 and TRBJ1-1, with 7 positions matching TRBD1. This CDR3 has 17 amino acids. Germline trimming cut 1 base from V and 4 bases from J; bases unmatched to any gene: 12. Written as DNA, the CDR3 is TGTGCCAGCAGTTTAGACCGGTGGACAGGAAGAGGCACTGAAGCTTTCTTT. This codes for CASSLDRWTGRGTEAFF.

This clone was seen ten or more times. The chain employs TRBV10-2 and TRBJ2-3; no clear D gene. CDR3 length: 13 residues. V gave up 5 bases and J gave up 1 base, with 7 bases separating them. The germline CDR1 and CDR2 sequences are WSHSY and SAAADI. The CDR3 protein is CASSSVGTDTQYF. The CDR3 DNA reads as TGCGCCAGCAGTAGCGTGGGCACAGATACGCAGTATTTT.

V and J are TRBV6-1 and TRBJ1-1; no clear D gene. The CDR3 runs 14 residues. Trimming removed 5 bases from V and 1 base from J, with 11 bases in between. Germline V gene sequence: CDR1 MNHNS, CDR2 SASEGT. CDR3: CASSRWQANTEAFF. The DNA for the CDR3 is TGTGCCAGCAGTCGCTGGCAGGCGAACACTGAAGCTTTCTTT.

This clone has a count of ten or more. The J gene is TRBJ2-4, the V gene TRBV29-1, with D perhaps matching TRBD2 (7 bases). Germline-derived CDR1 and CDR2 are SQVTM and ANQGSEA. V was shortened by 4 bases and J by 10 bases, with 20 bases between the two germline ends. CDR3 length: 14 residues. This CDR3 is CSVVGGAQREIQYF. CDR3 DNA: TGCAGCGTTGTTGGGGGGGCGCAACGTGAAATTCAGTACTTC. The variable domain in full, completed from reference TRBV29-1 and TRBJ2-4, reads SAVISQKPSRDICQRGTSLTIQCQVDSQVTMMFWYRQQPGQSLTLIATANQGSEATYESGFVIDKFPISRPNLTFSTLTVSNMSPEDSSIYLCSVVGGAQREIQYFGAGTRLSVL.

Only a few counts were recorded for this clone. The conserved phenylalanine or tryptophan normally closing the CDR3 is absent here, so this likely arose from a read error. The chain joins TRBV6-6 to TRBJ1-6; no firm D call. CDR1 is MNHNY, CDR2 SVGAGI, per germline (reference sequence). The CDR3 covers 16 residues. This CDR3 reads CAGSSLDIRRNSPLHL. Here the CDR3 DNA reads TGTGCCGGCAGTTCTCTAGACATACGGAGGAATTCACCCCTCCACCTT.

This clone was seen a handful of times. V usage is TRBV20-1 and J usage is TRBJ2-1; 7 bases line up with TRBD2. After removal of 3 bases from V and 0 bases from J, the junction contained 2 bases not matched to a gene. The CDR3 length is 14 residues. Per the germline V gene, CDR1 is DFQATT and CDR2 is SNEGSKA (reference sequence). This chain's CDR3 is CSARGGSSYNEQFF. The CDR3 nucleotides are TGCAGTGCTAGGGGCGGGAGCTCCTACAATGAGCAGTTCTTC.

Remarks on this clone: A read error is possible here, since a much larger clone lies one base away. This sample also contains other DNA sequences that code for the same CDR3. The CDR3 loop reads CASSTPGPNNEQFF. Written as DNA, the CDR3 is TGCGCCAGCAGCACCCCGGGACCAAACAATGAGCAGTTCTTC. The V gene is TRBV7-9, the J gene TRBJ2-1; D might be TRBD1 or TRBD2, each matching 5 bases. Germline CDR1 SEHNR, CDR2 FQNEAQ (reference sequence). The CDR3 contains 14 residues.

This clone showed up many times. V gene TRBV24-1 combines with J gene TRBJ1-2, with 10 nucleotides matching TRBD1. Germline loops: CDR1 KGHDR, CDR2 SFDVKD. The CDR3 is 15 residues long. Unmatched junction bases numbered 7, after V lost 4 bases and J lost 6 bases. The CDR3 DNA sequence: TGTGCCACCAGTGACCGGGACAGGGGATCGGATGGCTACACCTTC. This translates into CATSDRDRGSDGYTF.

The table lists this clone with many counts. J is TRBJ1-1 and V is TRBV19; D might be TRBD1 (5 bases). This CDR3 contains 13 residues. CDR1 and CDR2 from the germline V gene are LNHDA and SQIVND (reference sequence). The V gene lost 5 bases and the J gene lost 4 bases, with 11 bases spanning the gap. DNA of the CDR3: TGTGCCAGTAGTCCCGGGACCCTCACTGAAGCTTTCTTT. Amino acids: CASSPGTLTEAFF.

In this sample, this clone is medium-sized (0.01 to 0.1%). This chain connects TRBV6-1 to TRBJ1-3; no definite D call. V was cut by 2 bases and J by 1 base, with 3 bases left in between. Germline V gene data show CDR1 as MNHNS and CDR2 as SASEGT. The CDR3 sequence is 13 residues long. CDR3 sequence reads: CASSEFSGNTIYF. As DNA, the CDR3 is TGTGCCAGCAGTGAATTTTCTGGAAACACCATATATTTT.

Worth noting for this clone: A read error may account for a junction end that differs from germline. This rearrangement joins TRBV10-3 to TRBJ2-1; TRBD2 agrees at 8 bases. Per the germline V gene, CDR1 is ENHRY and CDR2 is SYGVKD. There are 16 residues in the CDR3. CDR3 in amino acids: CASSESAGGGYKELIF. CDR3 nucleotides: TGTGCCAGCAGTGAGTCGGCGGGAGGAGGGTACAAAGAGCTGATCTTC.

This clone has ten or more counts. The CDR3 bases are TGTGCCAGCAGCTTGGCGGTACAGTTAGATGTTGAAAAACTGTTTTTT. Amino acid sequence: CASSLAVQLDVEKLFF. This rearrangement joins TRBV5-5 to TRBJ1-4; no firm D call. This CDR3 is 16 amino acids long. V lost 0 bases and J lost 7, with 16 bases in between. CDR1 and CDR2 from the germline V gene are SGHKS and YYEKEE (reference sequence). The full variable domain, its missing parts supplied by reference TRBV5-5 and TRBJ1-4, is DAGVTQSPTHLIKTRGQQVTLRCSPISGHKSVSWYQQVLGQGPQFIFQYYEKEERGRGNFPDRFSARQFPNYSSELNVNALLLGDSALYLCASSLAVQLDVEKLFFGSGTQLSVL.

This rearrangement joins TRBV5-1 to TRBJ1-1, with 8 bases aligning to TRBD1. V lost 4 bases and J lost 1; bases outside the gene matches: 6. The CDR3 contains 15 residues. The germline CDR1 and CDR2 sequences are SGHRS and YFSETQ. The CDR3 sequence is CASSTRDRRNTEAFF. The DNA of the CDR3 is TGCGCCAGCAGCACCCGGGACAGGCGGAACACTGAAGCTTTCTTT. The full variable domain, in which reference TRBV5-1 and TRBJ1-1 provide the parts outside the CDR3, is KAGVTQTPRYLIKTRGQQVTLSCSPISGHRSVSWYQQTPGQGLQFLFEYFSETQRNKGNFPGRFSGRQFSNSRSEMNVSTLELGDSALYLCASSTRDRRNTEAFFGQGTRLTVV.

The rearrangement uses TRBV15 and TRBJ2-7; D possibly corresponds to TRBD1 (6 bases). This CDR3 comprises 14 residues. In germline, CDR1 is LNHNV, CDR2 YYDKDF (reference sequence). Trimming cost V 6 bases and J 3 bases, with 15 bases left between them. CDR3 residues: CATSHGTRGYEQYF. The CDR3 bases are TGTGCCACCAGTCACGGAACCAGGGGCTACGAGCAGTACTTC.

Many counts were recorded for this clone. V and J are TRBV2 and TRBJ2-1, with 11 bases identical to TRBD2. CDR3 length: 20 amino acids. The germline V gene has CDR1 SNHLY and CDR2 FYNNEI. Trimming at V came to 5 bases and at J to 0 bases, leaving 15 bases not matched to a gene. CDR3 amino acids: CASSKLGLAEELGSYNEQFF. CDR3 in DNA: TGTGCCAGCAGTAAACTGGGACTAGCGGAGGAGTTGGGCTCCTACAATGAGCAGTTCTTC.